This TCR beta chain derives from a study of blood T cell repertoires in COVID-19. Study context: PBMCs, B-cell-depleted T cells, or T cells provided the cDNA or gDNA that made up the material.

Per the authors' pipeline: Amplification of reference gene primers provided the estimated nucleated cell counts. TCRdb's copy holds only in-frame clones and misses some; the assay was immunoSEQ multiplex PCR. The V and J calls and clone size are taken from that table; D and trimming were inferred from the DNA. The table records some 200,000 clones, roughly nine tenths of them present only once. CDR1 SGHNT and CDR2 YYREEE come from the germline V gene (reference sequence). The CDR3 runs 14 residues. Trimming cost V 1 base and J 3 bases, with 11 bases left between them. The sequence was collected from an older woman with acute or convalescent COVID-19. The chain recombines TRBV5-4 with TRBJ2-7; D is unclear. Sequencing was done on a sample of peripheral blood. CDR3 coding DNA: TGTGCCAGCAGCTTGAGCAACAGTTACTACGAGCAGTACTTC. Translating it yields CASSLSNSYYEQYF.